The 19 T cell receptor beta chains presented below share a single source sample, sequenced in a study of control samples from healthy donors and cancer patients. The protocol was immunoSEQ multiplex PCR, while the TCRdb copy is restricted to in-frame clones and leaves out a portion. Counted here are more than 85,000 clones, roughly nine tenths occurring once; the ten biggest clones make up over 2%. Sequenced sample: blood. The origin of the receptors is a woman under 30 in good health.

The gene calls are TRBV6-2 or TRBV6-3 and TRBJ2-3, with a possible D match to TRBD2 (5 bases). Germline V gene sequence: CDR1 MNHEY, CDR2 SVGEGT. The V end lost 4 bases, the J end lost 4 bases, and 12 bases lay between the germline ends. The CDR3 runs 14 residues. The CDR3 coding sequence is TGTGCCAGCAGTTCCGGGGTGGGCGCAGATACGCAGTATTTT. It specifies CASSSGVGADTQYF.

This sequence joins TRBV29-1 and TRBJ1-1; the D gene is possibly TRBD1 (5 bases). Trimming pared 8 bases from V and 6 bases from J, leaving 19 bases between. The CDR3 length is 13 residues. The germline gives CDR1 SQVTM, CDR2 ANQGSEA. CDR3 sequence: CSSLGQGRSEAFF. CDR3 in DNA: TGCAGCTCCCTGGGGCAGGGACGGTCTGAAGCTTTCTTT. Full variable domain (missing parts from reference TRBV29-1 and TRBJ1-1): SAVISQKPSRDICQRGTSLTIQCQVDSQVTMMFWYRQQPGQSLTLIATANQGSEATYESGFVIDKFPISRPNLTFSTLTVSNMSPEDSSIYLCSSLGQGRSEAFFGQGTRLTVV.

The chain recombines TRBV5-1 with TRBJ1-6; a weak D match, TRBD1 (5 bases). The CDR3 is 13 residues long. Trimming took off 2 bases at V and 10 bases at J, with 10 bases between the two ends. The germline gives CDR1 SGHRS, CDR2 YFSETQ. CDR3 sequence reads: CASSFREGSPLHF. CDR3 nucleotides: TGCGCCAGCAGCTTCAGGGAGGGGTCACCCCTCCACTTT.

The V gene is TRBV11-2, the J gene TRBJ2-7; D is unclear. The CDR3 is 13 residues long. CDR1 is SGHAT and CDR2 is FQNNGV in the germline V gene. V lost 5 bases and J lost 3, with 11 bases in between. The CDR3 sequence: CASSQIPIYEQYF. Written as DNA, the CDR3 is TGTGCCAGCAGCCAGATCCCCATCTACGAGCAGTACTTC. Full variable domain (rest looked up from reference TRBV11-2 and TRBJ2-7): EAGVAQSPRYKIIEKRQSVAFWCNPISGHATLYWYQQILGQGPKLLIQFQNNGVVDDSQLPKDRFSAERLKGVDSTLKIQPAKLEDSAVYLCASSQIPIYEQYFGPGTRLTVT.

This chain connects TRBV4-1 to TRBJ2-7; the match to TRBD1 covers 8 bases. Germline CDR1 and CDR2: MGHRA and YSYEKL. With V trimmed by 0 bases and J by 1 base, 5 bases remained unmatched. This CDR3 spans 16 amino acids. The CDR3 sequence: CASSQEPGQGSYEQYF. The CDR3 region has the DNA TGCGCCAGCAGCCAAGAGCCCGGACAGGGATCCTACGAGCAGTACTTC.

This clone was recorded only once. This chain links TRBV24-1 with TRBJ2-1, with unresolved D. CDR3 length equals 12 residues. Germline V gene lookup returns CDR1 KGHDR and CDR2 SFDVKD. Trimming removed 9 bases from V and 9 bases from J, with 14 bases in between. The CDR3 loop is CATRGGVGEQFF. The CDR3 nucleotides read TGTGCCACCCGAGGTGGGGTTGGTGAGCAGTTCTTC.

The chain employs TRBV9 and TRBJ2-3; no definite D call. Trimming removed 5 bases at V and 2 bases at J, with 9 bases between. The CDR3 loop spans 13 amino acids. Germline values: CDR1 SGDLS, CDR2 YYNGEE. The CDR3 sequence: CASRTQTTDTQYF. Here the CDR3 DNA reads TGTGCCAGCAGGACCCAAACCACAGATACGCAGTATTTT.

The chain links TRBV6-5 to TRBJ1-1, with D possibly TRBD1 on 5 matching bases. V was cut by 10 bases and J by 2 bases, with 14 bases left in between. The germline gives CDR1 MNHEY, CDR2 SVGAGI. The CDR3 contains 13 residues. CDR3 loop: CATLTAPNTEAFF. The DNA for the CDR3 is TGTGCCACCCTGACAGCGCCCAACACTGAAGCTTTCTTT.

The chain recombines TRBV18 with TRBJ2-3, with D unclear. Trimming stripped 4 bases from V and 6 bases from J, with 11 bases between. Germline lookup yields CDR1 KGHSH and CDR2 LQKENI. CDR3 length: 13 amino acids. In DNA, the CDR3 is TGTGCCAGCTCACGTCTGACCGGCGATACGCAGTATTTT. As protein: CASSRLTGDTQYF.

The chain is built from TRBV7-9 and TRBJ1-1; D remains unclear. The germline V and J ends were trimmed by 5 bases and 0 bases, with 16 bases remaining between them. The CDR3 consists of 16 residues. Germline V gene data show CDR1 as SEHNR and CDR2 as FQNEAQ (reference sequence). CDR3 protein: CASSGGRSGMNTEAFF. The CDR3 region has the DNA TGTGCCAGCAGCGGAGGACGTTCTGGGATGAACACTGAAGCTTTCTTT.

The chain employs TRBV7-9 and TRBJ2-7; D ambiguous. Germline V gives CDR1 SEHNR, CDR2 FQNEAQ (reference sequence). The CDR3 sequence is 16 residues long. Trimming shortened V by 5 bases and J by 0 bases, and 17 bases separated the two germline ends. The CDR3 spells CASSREVVTRSYEQYF. As DNA, the CDR3 is TGTGCCAGCAGCCGCGAAGTGGTAACCCGCTCCTACGAGCAGTACTTC.

V gene TRBV27 combines with J gene TRBJ2-1; tentatively, D is TRBD1 (5 bases). This CDR3 is built from 13 residues. Per the germline V gene, CDR1 is MNHEY and CDR2 is SMNVEV (reference sequence). V dropped 5 bases and J dropped 9 bases, with 14 bases sitting between them. The CDR3 protein is CASSGRRDTEQFF. As DNA, the CDR3 is TGTGCCAGCAGTGGTCGCAGGGATACTGAGCAGTTCTTC.

This sequence joins TRBV27 and TRBJ2-1; tentative D call: TRBD1 (6 bases). This CDR3 is 13 amino acids long. Looked up from germline, CDR1 is MNHEY and CDR2 is SMNVEV (reference sequence). The V end lost 3 bases, the J end lost 10 bases, and 13 bases lay between the germline ends. The CDR3 sequence: CASSLSQGTEQFF. The DNA for the CDR3 is TGTGCCAGCAGTTTGTCTCAGGGGACCGAGCAGTTCTTC.

The chain links TRBV5-3 to TRBJ1-5; D unclear. TRBV5-3 is an ORF, and what it does is uncertain. The V end was cut by 7 bases, the J end by 2 bases, with 19 bases between. CDR3 size: 16 residues. The CDR3 protein is CARVPDAPGGNQPQHF. CDR3 bases: TGTGCCAGAGTCCCGGACGCACCAGGAGGCAATCAGCCCCAGCATTTT.

The chain has TRBV5-1 and TRBJ2-3; 7 nucleotides align to TRBD2. V shed 2 bases, J shed 4 bases, and the junction held 4 bases outside the gene matches. There are 14 residues in the CDR3. Germline CDR1 is SGHRS and CDR2 is YFSETQ. The CDR3: CASSLREEADTQYF. CDR3 nucleotides: TGCGCCAGCAGCTTACGGGAGGAGGCAGATACGCAGTATTTT.

The chain has TRBV4-1 and TRBJ1-5; perhaps TRBD1 as D (6 bases). V dropped 1 base and J dropped 7 bases, with 11 bases sitting between them. The CDR3 extends over 14 amino acids. Germline V CDR1 and CDR2: MGHRA, YSYEKL. CDR3 amino acids: CASSQGVGGQPQHF. The DNA for the CDR3 is TGCGCCAGCAGCCAAGGCGTAGGGGGGCAGCCCCAGCATTTT.

V usage is TRBV10-3 and J usage is TRBJ1-4; a weak D match, TRBD1 (5 bases). The CDR3 sequence is 17 residues long. The V end was cut by 0 bases, the J end by 7 bases, with 18 bases between. The germline gives CDR1 ENHRY, CDR2 SYGVKD. CDR3 region: CAISESDRGRSIEKLFF. CDR3 nucleotides: TGTGCCATCAGTGAGTCGGACCGGGGACGTTCCATTGAAAAACTGTTTTTT.

This chain uses TRBV28 with TRBJ2-7; D call uncertain. This CDR3 is 12 amino acids long. V was cut by 1 base and J by 6 bases, with 7 bases left in between. CDR1 and CDR2 (germline): MDHEN, SYDVKM. Here the CDR3 reads CASSLSWVEQYF. The DNA for the CDR3 is TGTGCCAGCAGTTTATCGTGGGTCGAGCAGTACTTC.

The chain combines TRBV5-1 with TRBJ1-1; D is ambiguous. The CDR3 is 14 amino acids. Germline loops: CDR1 SGHRS, CDR2 YFSETQ. Trimming took 1 base from V and 11 from J, leaving 18 bases between them. CDR3 loop: CASSLYGTERRAFF. DNA of the CDR3: TGCGCCAGCAGCTTGTACGGAACTGAACGGAGGGCTTTCTTT.